The clone carrying this TCR beta chain came up once. This clone may be a read error of a much larger clone one base away. This sample was included in a study of breast tumors, draining lymph nodes, adjacent tissues. V dropped 4 bases and J dropped 3 bases, with 13 bases sitting between them. Germline CDR1 LNHDA, CDR2 SQIVND (reference sequence). The CDR3 length is 15 residues. One entry per CDR3 protein, called by TCRdb with MiXCR from the multiplex PCR reads. The sample holds approximately 170,000 distinct CDR3 sequences; 30% to 35% are singletons and the top ten take roughly 4.5%. The lymph nodes were axillary draining lymph nodes from breast cancer patients.

The chain couples TRBV19 to TRBJ2-1; D gene unclear. This clonotype was sampled from a female donor with breast cancer. Some clones in this sample may be carry-over from other donors' samples. Sample: axillary lymph node tissue. The CDR3 sequence is CASSKVGLDYNEQFF. The CDR3 nucleotides read TGTGCCAGTAGTAAGGTGGGTCTCGACTACAATGAGCAGTTCTTC. Variable domain in full (rest from reference TRBV19 and TRBJ2-1): DGGITQSPKYLFRKEGQNVTLSCEQNLNHDAMYWYRQDPGQGLRLIYYSQIVNDFQKGDIAEGYSVSREKKESFPLTVTSAQKNPTAFYLCASSKVGLDYNEQFFGPGTRLTVL.